The text below deals with one T cell receptor (beta chain). In the original processing: Amplification of reference gene primers was used by the study to estimate nucleated cell counts. TCRdb's copy holds only in-frame clones and misses some; the assay was immunoSEQ multiplex PCR. That table gives V, J and clone size, and the DNA gave D and trimming. The top ten clones hold about 7.3% of a sample with 150,000 to 200,000 clones, about 82% of them seen once. This record belongs to a study of blood T cell repertoires in COVID-19. The wider study: Acute and convalescent COVID-19 specimens originated in the United States, Italy and Spain. Sample material is recorded as cDNA or gDNA derived from T cells, B-cell-depleted T cells, or PBMCs.

V dropped 6 bases and J dropped 8 bases, with 11 bases sitting between them. This CDR3 has 13 residues. The origin of this receptor is a man over 45 with active or convalescent COVID-19. Sequenced: peripheral blood. The J gene is TRBJ1-6, the V gene TRBV12-3 or TRBV12-4; TRBD1 is a possible D gene (6 bases). CDR3 region: CASSGQPYSPLHF. CDR3 nucleotides: TGTGCCAGCAGCGGACAGCCTTATTCACCCCTCCACTTT.